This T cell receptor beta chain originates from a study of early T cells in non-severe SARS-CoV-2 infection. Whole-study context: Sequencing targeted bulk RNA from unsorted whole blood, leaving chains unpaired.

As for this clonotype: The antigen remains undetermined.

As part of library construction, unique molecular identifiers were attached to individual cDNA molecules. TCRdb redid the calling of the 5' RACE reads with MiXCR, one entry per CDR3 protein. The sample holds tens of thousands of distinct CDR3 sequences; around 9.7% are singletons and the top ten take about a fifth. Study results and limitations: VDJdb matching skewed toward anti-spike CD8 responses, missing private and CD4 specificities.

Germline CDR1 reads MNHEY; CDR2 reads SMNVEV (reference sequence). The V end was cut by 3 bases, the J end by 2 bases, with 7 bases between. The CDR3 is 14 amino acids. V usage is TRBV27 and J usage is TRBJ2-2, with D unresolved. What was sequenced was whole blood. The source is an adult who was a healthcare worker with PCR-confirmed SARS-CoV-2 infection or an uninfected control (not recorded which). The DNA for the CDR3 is TGTGCCAGCAGTTTTACCGTAAACACCGGGGAGCTGTTTTTT. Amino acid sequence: CASSFTVNTGELFF.